Listed below are T cell receptor beta chains from one sample, sequenced in a study of Ad26.COV2.S vaccination and SARS-CoV-2 variants. Sequencing used immunoSEQ multiplex PCR; TCRdb keeps in-frame clones, though not all of them. The sample shows approximately 350,000 clones, 83% of them seen only once. Sequenced material: peripheral blood, taken in a trial of Ad26.COV2.S vaccine versus placebo. The receptors were sampled from a person aged 18-60 years who received the Ad26.COV2.S COVID-19 vaccine or a placebo. Both conserved end residues are part of each CDR3. A D gene is named only where the DNA matches it firmly. A row's size may be missing; if present it is once, few, many or a size class.

TRBV11-2	NA	once	TRBJ1-2	TGTGCCAGCAGCTCGAGCCGGGGACGCAGAGGGGGCTACACCTTC	CASSSSRGRRGGYTF
TRBV7-2	NA	NA	TRBJ2-1	TGTGCCAGCAGCCTAGTGTGGGGGGCGTATGAGCAGTTCTTC	CASSLVWGAYEQFF
TRBV9	NA	NA	TRBJ1-1	TGTGCCAGCAGCGTAGCTGACGACACTGAAGCTTTCTTT	CASSVADDTEAFF
TRBV5-6	NA	NA	TRBJ1-6	TGTGCCAGCAGCCTTTTTCCGGGGAATTCACCCCTCCACTTT	CASSLFPGNSPLHF
TRBV11-2	NA	NA	TRBJ2-7	TGTGCCAGCAGCCCCGCCTACGAGCAGTACTTC	CASSPAYEQYF
TRBV11-2	NA	NA	TRBJ1-2	TGTGCCAGCAGCTTGACCAGGGGTGGCTACACCTTC	CASSLTRGGYTF
TRBV27	NA	NA	TRBJ1-1	TGTGCCAGCAGATCAGAGGTGAACACTGAAGCTTTCTTT	CASRSEVNTEAFF
TRBV21-1	NA	NA	TRBJ1-5	TGTGCCAGCATCCCAATAAGGACAGGGAGGCGCAATCAGCCCCAGCATTTT	CASIPIRTGRRNQPQHF
TRBV19	TRBD1	NA	TRBJ1-5	TGTGCCAGTTGGACAGGGGGCCTTCAGCCCCAGCATTTT	CASWTGGLQPQHF
TRBV6-5	NA	few	TRBJ1-2	TGTGCCAGCAGTTCCTCGACGGACCGCTATGGCTACACCTTC	CASSSSTDRYGYTF
TRBV4-1	NA	NA	TRBJ2-1	TGCGCCAGCAGCCAAGTTTCGGGACGGACATACAATGAGCAGTTCTTC	CASSQVSGRTYNEQFF
TRBV29-1	NA	NA	TRBJ1-1	TGCAGCGTTTTCCCGGGGATAGCTTTCTTT	CSVFPGIAFF
TRBV5-6	NA	NA	TRBJ1-1	TGTGCCAGCAGCTTGGTTGGGGCCGGGTATGCCACTGAAGCTTTCTTT	CASSLVGAGYATEAFF
TRBV3-1/TRBV3-2	NA	NA	TRBJ2-3	TGTGCCAGCAGCCAAGATCTGGCTAGCACAGATACGCAGTATTTT	CASSQDLASTDTQYF
TRBV19	NA	NA	TRBJ2-3	TGTGCCAGTAGTATAGATACCCCAGGACAAGGCACAGATACGCAGTATTTT	CASSIDTPGQGTDTQYF
TRBV5-6	NA	NA	TRBJ1-3	TGTGCCAGCAGCTTATGGGCCGGCGGCTCTGGAAACACCATATATTTT	CASSLWAGGSGNTIYF
TRBV5-1	TRBD1	NA	TRBJ2-5	TGCGCCAGCAGCCGGGGACAGGCGGAGACCCAGTACTTC	CASSRGQAETQYF
TRBV11-1	NA	few	TRBJ2-1	TGTGCCAGCAGCTTGACTAGCAATGAGCAGTTCTTC	CASSLTSNEQFF
TRBV27	NA	NA	TRBJ1-5	TGTGCCAGCAGTTTATCGGGGGGGAGCCAGCCCCAGCATTTT	CASSLSGGSQPQHF
TRBV2	NA	NA	TRBJ2-3	TGTGCCAGCAGTGAGCCTGGACGGGTCGATACGCAGTATTTT	CASSEPGRVDTQYF
TRBV4-2	TRBD1	NA	TRBJ2-1	TGTGCCAGCAGCCCAGGGGGCCTAAGGTACAATGAGCAGTTCTTC	CASSPGGLRYNEQFF
TRBV4-1	TRBD1	NA	TRBJ1-2	TGCGCCAGCAGCCAGAGGCCGGGACAGGGGGTCTCTTATGGCTACACCTTC	CASSQRPGQGVSYGYTF
TRBV18	NA	few	TRBJ2-5	TGTGCCAGCTCACCGGCAGGCCAAGAGACCCAGTACTTC	CASSPAGQETQYF
TRBV27	NA	NA	TRBJ1-4	TGTGCCAGCCAACGGAAAATTAATGAAAAACTGTTTTTT	CASQRKINEKLFF
TRBV5-4	TRBD2	NA	TRBJ2-2	TGTGCCAGCAGCCGGGACTACTCCACCGGGGAGCTGTTTTTT	CASSRDYSTGELFF
TRBV19	NA	NA	TRBJ1-1	TGTGCCAGTAGTCAAGGGGCCAAGCCTACTGAAGCTTTCTTT	CASSQGAKPTEAFF
TRBV3-1/TRBV3-2	TRBD1	NA	TRBJ2-1	TGTGCCAGCAGCCAAGGAGGGGGCAGGGGAGTCAATGAGCAGTTCTTC	CASSQGGGRGVNEQFF
TRBV20-1	NA	NA	TRBJ1-5	TGCAGTGCTAGTGAGGACAGTAAGGTAGATTATCAGCCCCAGCATTTT	CSASEDSKVDYQPQHF
TRBV7-8	NA	NA	TRBJ1-6	TGTGCCAGCACTCTCGTTGGAACGGCCCATTCGGGGGATTCACCCCTCCACTTT	CASTLVGTAHSGDSPLHF
TRBV6-5	NA	NA	TRBJ1-1	TGTGCCAGCAGTTACTCGGGACTCGAAGCTTTCTTT	CASSYSGLEAFF
TRBV18	NA	once	TRBJ1-1	TGTGCCAGCTCACCATTGGACACCCTGAACACTGAAGCTTTCTTT	CASSPLDTLNTEAFF
TRBV5-1	NA	once	TRBJ2-1	TGCGCCAGCAGCCCGGCCCAGGTTTACAATGAGCAGTTCTTC	CASSPAQVYNEQFF
TRBV2	NA	NA	TRBJ1-5	TGTGCCAGCACGCACCAGTATAGCAATCAGCCCCAGCATTTT	CASTHQYSNQPQHF
TRBV3-1/TRBV3-2	TRBD2	NA	TRBJ2-2	TGTGCCAGCAGCCGCCCGGGACTAGCGGGGTCCCCCGGGGAGCTGTTTTTT	CASSRPGLAGSPGELFF
TRBV5-6	TRBD1	NA	TRBJ1-6	TGTGCCAGCAGCACCCGACAGGGCTCACCCCTCCACTTT	CASSTRQGSPLHF
TRBV14	TRBD2	NA	TRBJ2-2	TGTGCCAGCAGCCAATGGGTGTCGGGAGGAATTCCCGGGGAGCTGTTTTTT	CASSQWVSGGIPGELFF
TRBV4-2	TRBD2	NA	TRBJ2-1	TGTGCCAGCAGCCAAAGAGTTGGTAGCGGGGGGGCCGGGGCGTTTAATGAGCAGTTCTTC	CASSQRVGSGGAGAFNEQFF
TRBV7-2	TRBD1	NA	TRBJ1-1	TGTGCCAGCAGCTTAGCGCTCTGGGACAGGTACACTGAAGCTTTCTTT	CASSLALWDRYTEAFF
TRBV7-9	NA	NA	TRBJ1-2	TGTGCCAGCAGCTTAGCAGGGGCGGTCGTCTATGGCTACACCTTC	CASSLAGAVVYGYTF
TRBV4-3	NA	NA	TRBJ2-2	TGCGCCAGCAGCCAAGGGATAGGGTGGAGGGCCGGGGAGCTGTTTTTT	CASSQGIGWRAGELFF
TRBV29-1	NA	NA	TRBJ1-2	TGCAGCGCCCAGGACGGCGGCTATGGCTACACCTTC	CSAQDGGYGYTF